This TCR beta chain was identified during a study of tumor and adjacent non-tumor tissue in lung cancer. Study in general: There were fewer than 15 adenocarcinoma, a couple of squamous cell carcinoma and 1 small cell lung cancer cases.

Three rounds of nested PCR, following a modified ARM-PCR protocol, produced the TCRbeta library. One entry per CDR3 protein, called by TCRdb with MiXCR from the multiplex PCR reads. The table shows approximately 100,000 distinct CDR3 sequences, with roughly 73% occurring only once. In regard to this clonotype: The germline gene is not matched at one end of the junction; a read error may be the cause.

RNA was extracted from bulk tissue without any cell sorting. The sample consisted of lung tumor tissue. This TCR came from a woman in her sixties with non-small cell lung cancer.

The CDR3 coding sequence is TGCAATGCTGCTACATGGGGGGGGACCGAGCAGTACTTC. As protein: CNAATWGGTEQYF. The J gene is TRBJ2-7, the V gene TRBV20-1; TRBD2 matches at 7 bases. CDR3 length: 13 amino acids. Germline V gene lookup returns CDR1 DFQATT and CDR2 SNEGSKA (reference sequence).